Listed below are T cell receptor beta chains from one sample, sequenced in a study of T cell changes during pregnancy in multiple sclerosis. Profiling relied on immunoSEQ multiplex PCR, and the TCRdb table lists in-frame clones only, not all of them. The sample has about 69,000 clones; roughly 90% are singletons. Sequenced material: CD4+ T cells from peripheral blood mononuclear cells, taken in the third trimester of pregnancy. The origin of the receptors is a female donor in good health, enrolled as a control in a pregnancy study. Each CDR3 is given with its conserved first and last residue. A D gene is named only where the DNA matches it firmly. Only some rows state a clone size, as once, few, many or a class for expanded clones.

>NA|NA|TRBJ1-5|TRBV5-1
CASSTGQQDQPQHF
TGCGCCAGCAGCACCGGACAGCAGGATCAGCCCCAGCATTTT
>TRBD1|NA|TRBJ1-2|TRBV7-3
CASSPWDSPYGYTF
TGTGCCAGCAGTCCTTGGGACAGTCCCTATGGCTACACCTTC
>TRBD2|once|TRBJ2-2|TRBV9
CASSERGSYTGELFF
TGTGCCAGCAGCGAGCGGGGGTCGTACACCGGGGAGCTGTTTTTT
>NA|NA|TRBJ1-2|TRBV25-1
CASSLSPGVYGYTF
TGTGCCAGCAGTCTATCGCCAGGGGTCTATGGCTACACCTTC
>NA|NA|TRBJ2-7|TRBV7-9
CASSQAEGYEQYF
TGTGCCAGCAGCCAGGCGGAGGGCTACGAGCAGTACTTC
>NA|few|TRBJ1-1|TRBV16
CASSQLSDNTEAFF
TGTGCCAGCAGCCAATTGAGTGATAACACTGAAGCTTTCTTT
>NA|NA|TRBJ2-7|TRBV7-8
CASSPGGGVHEQYF
TGTGCCAGCAGCCCGGGGGGCGGGGTCCACGAGCAGTACTTC
>TRBD1|NA|TRBJ1-2|TRBV4-3
CASSQVTGGGYGYTF
TGCGCCAGCAGCCAAGTAACAGGGGGCGGGTATGGCTACACCTTC
>TRBD1|NA|TRBJ1-3|TRBV5-1
CASSTEQGAFGNTIYF
TGCGCCAGCAGCACCGAACAGGGGGCGTTTGGAAACACCATATATTTT
>NA|NA|TRBJ1-4|TRBV7-9
CASSLDAGGNEKLFF
TGTGCCAGCAGCTTAGACGCGGGGGGGAATGAAAAACTGTTTTTT
>NA|NA|TRBJ1-5|TRBV7-9
CASSLTGDQPQHF
TGTGCCAGCAGCTTAACGGGGGATCAGCCCCAGCATTTT
>TRBD1|NA|TRBJ1-1|TRBV11-3
CASSHAGQGWDTEAFF
TGTGCCAGCAGCCATGCGGGACAGGGCTGGGACACTGAAGCTTTCTTT
>NA|NA|TRBJ2-3|TRBV9
CASSASTGITDTQYF
TGTGCCAGCAGCGCCTCGACAGGTATAACAGATACGCAGTATTTT
>TRBD1|NA|TRBJ2-2|TRBV19
CASRDRHITGELFF
TGTGCCAGTAGGGACAGGCACATCACCGGGGAGCTGTTTTTT
>NA|NA|TRBJ2-5|TRBV19
CASSWIGAQETQYF
TGTGCCAGTAGTTGGATCGGAGCTCAAGAGACCCAGTACTTC
>NA|NA|TRBJ2-1|TRBV6-4
CASSVEYYNEQFF
TGTGCCAGCAGTGTTGAGTACTACAATGAGCAGTTCTTC
>NA|NA|TRBJ1-1|TRBV19
CASSVPGRNTEAFF
TGTGCCAGTAGTGTCCCAGGGCGGAACACTGAAGCTTTCTTT
>NA|NA|TRBJ2-2|TRBV7-2
CASSLQGLTGELFF
TGTGCCAGCAGCTTACAGGGTCTCACCGGGGAGCTGTTTTTT
>TRBD1|NA|TRBJ1-1|TRBV2
CASMRDRDTEAFF
TGTGCCAGCATGAGGGACAGGGACACTGAAGCTTTCTTT
>NA|NA|TRBJ1-1|TRBV5-4
CASGSGGMNTEAFF
TGTGCCAGCGGGTCAGGAGGCATGAACACTGAAGCTTTCTTT
>TRBD1|NA|TRBJ2-7|TRBV30
CAWSHTDRAYEQYF
TGTGCCTGGAGTCACACTGACAGGGCCTACGAGCAGTACTTC
>NA|NA|TRBJ1-4|TRBV5-4
CASSSTRDKGEKLFF
TGTGCCAGCAGCTCGACCCGGGACAAAGGGGAAAAACTGTTTTTT
>TRBD2|NA|TRBJ2-5|TRBV5-5
CASSPGTSGGVETQYF
TGTGCCAGCAGCCCCGGGACTAGCGGGGGAGTGGAGACCCAGTACTTC
>TRBD1|NA|TRBJ1-2|TRBV7-9
CASSSFDRGFYGYTF
TGTGCCAGCAGCTCCTTCGACAGGGGCTTCTATGGCTACACCTTC
>TRBD2|NA|TRBJ2-1|TRBV7-2
CASSLGLAGGNEQFF
TGTGCCAGCAGCTTAGGACTAGCGGGGGGGAATGAGCAGTTCTTC
>NA|NA|TRBJ2-1|TRBV19
CASSMGSPNEQFF
TGTGCCAGTAGTATGGGGAGCCCTAATGAGCAGTTCTTC
>TRBD1|NA|TRBJ1-1|TRBV6-5
CASSFVQGLRNTEAFF
TGTGCCAGCAGTTTCGTACAGGGGCTTAGAAACACTGAAGCTTTCTTT
>TRBD1|NA|TRBJ1-4|TRBV5-4
CASSLTGGDEKLFF
TGTGCCAGCAGCTTAACAGGGGGCGATGAAAAACTGTTTTTT
>TRBD1|NA|TRBJ1-1|TRBV12-5
CASGLPPRQGGNTEAFF
TGTGCTAGTGGTTTGCCACCACGACAGGGGGGAAACACTGAAGCTTTCTTT
>NA|NA|TRBJ1-2|TRBV5-1
CASSLSLEGYGYTF
TGCGCCAGCAGCTTGAGTTTGGAGGGGTATGGCTACACCTTC
>TRBD2|NA|TRBJ2-3|TRBV5-4
CASSFERGVTDTQYF
TGTGCCAGCAGCTTCGAGCGGGGGGTCACAGATACGCAGTATTTT
>TRBD1|once|TRBJ1-6|TRBV6-5
CASSKQGANSPLHF
TGTGCCAGCAGTAAACAGGGGGCGAATTCACCCCTCCACTTT
>NA|NA|TRBJ1-2|TRBV6-5
CASTPGQNYGYTF
TGTGCCAGCACCCCCGGACAGAACTATGGCTACACCTTC
>NA|NA|TRBJ1-4|TRBV5-1
CASSLAGEEKQFF
TGCGCCAGCAGCTTGGCCGGAGAAGAAAAACAGTTTTTT
>NA|NA|TRBJ1-2|TRBV29-1
CSSSWAYGYTF
TGCTCCTCGTCGTGGGCGTATGGCTACACCTTC
>NA|NA|TRBJ2-7|TRBV6-1
CASSEALSSAYEQYF
TGTGCCAGCAGTGAAGCGCTTAGCAGTGCCTACGAGCAGTACTTC
>NA|NA|TRBJ1-3|TRBV2
CASKGQRGSGNTIYF
TGTGCCAGCAAAGGGCAGCGGGGCTCTGGAAACACCATATATTTT
>NA|NA|TRBJ2-7|TRBV19
CASSIDLSPGQNEQYF
TGTGCCAGTAGTATAGATCTCTCCCCAGGCCAGAACGAGCAGTACTTC
>NA|NA|TRBJ1-1|TRBV5-4
CASSHRDTEAFF
TGTGCCAGCAGTCACCGGGACACTGAAGCTTTCTTT
>TRBD2|once|TRBJ2-1|TRBV19
CASSILPWTSGGSYNEQFF
TGTGCCAGTAGTATATTACCTTGGACTAGCGGGGGATCATACAATGAGCAGTTCTTC
>TRBD1|NA|TRBJ2-1|TRBV7-6
CASSSYRDRGLNEQFF
TGTGCCAGCAGCTCATACCGGGACAGGGGGCTTAATGAGCAGTTCTTC
>TRBD1|NA|TRBJ1-6|TRBV30
CAWSEGQGFSPLHF
TGTGCCTGGAGTGAGGGACAGGGTTTTTCACCCCTCCACTTT
>NA|NA|TRBJ2-1|TRBV18
CASSPVPTGPGEQFF
TGTGCCAGCTCACCAGTCCCGACAGGCCCAGGGGAGCAGTTCTTC
>NA|NA|TRBJ2-7|TRBV11-3
CASSLGYDGERSEQYF
TGTGCCAGCAGCTTAGGGTACGACGGGGAAAGGAGCGAGCAGTACTTC
>NA|NA|TRBJ2-3|TRBV2
CASKTREPVTDTQYF
TGTGCCAGCAAGACCCGGGAGCCCGTTACGGATACGCAGTATTTT
>NA|NA|TRBJ1-1|TRBV5-4
CASSLPQARVTEAFF
TGTGCCAGCAGCTTACCGCAGGCCAGGGTCACTGAAGCTTTCTTT
>NA|NA|TRBJ1-3|TRBV7-2
CASSLAGGADSGNTIYF
TGTGCCAGCAGCTTAGCCGGGGGGGCGGACTCTGGAAACACCATATATTTT
>TRBD2|NA|TRBJ2-7|TRBV4-2
CASSHSTSGGGYEQYF
TGTGCCAGCAGCCACTCCACTAGCGGGGGGGGCTACGAGCAGTACTTC
>NA|NA|TRBJ2-3|TRBV5-6
CASSRSTITDTQYF
TGTGCCAGCAGCCGTTCAACAATCACAGATACGCAGTATTTT
>NA|NA|TRBJ2-2|TRBV29-1
CSGGWETGELFF
TGCAGCGGGGGTTGGGAGACCGGGGAGCTGTTTTTT
>NA|NA|TRBJ2-7|TRBV4-2
CASSPESGPGAFYEQYF
TGTGCCAGCAGCCCCGAATCGGGTCCAGGGGCCTTCTACGAGCAGTACTTC
>TRBD1|NA|TRBJ1-2|TRBV11-2
CASRHTGGAGYGYTF
TGTGCCAGCAGACATACAGGGGGCGCTGGGTATGGCTACACCTTC
>NA|NA|TRBJ1-6|TRBV11-2
CASSTATAAYNSPLHF
TGTGCCAGCAGCACGGCGACAGCCGCCTATAATTCACCCCTCCACTTT
>NA|NA|TRBJ2-7|TRBV7-9
CASSLVPGSHEQYF
TGTGCCAGCAGCTTAGTCCCCGGGAGCCACGAGCAGTACTTC
>NA|NA|TRBJ2-5|TRBV5-4
CASSLSGQSQETQYF
TGTGCCAGCAGCTTGTCTGGTCAGTCACAAGAGACCCAGTACTTC
>NA|NA|TRBJ2-1|TRBV7-9
CASSFGQSAEQFF
TGTGCCAGCAGCTTTGGGCAGTCCGCCGAGCAGTTCTTC
>TRBD1|few|TRBJ1-2|TRBV7-9
CASSTTGADYGYTF
TGTGCCAGCAGCACGACAGGGGCGGACTATGGCTACACCTTC